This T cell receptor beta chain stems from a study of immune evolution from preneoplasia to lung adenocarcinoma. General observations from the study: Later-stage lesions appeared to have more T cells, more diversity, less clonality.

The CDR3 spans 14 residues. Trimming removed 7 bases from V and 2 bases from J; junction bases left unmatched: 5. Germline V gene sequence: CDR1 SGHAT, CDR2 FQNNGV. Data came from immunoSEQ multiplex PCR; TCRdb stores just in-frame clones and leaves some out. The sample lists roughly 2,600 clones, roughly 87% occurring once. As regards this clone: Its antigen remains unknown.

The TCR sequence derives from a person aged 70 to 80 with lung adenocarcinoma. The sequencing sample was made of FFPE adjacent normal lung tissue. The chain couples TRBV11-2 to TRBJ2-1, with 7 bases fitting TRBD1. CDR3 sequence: CASTKGAAYNEQFF. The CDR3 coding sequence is TGTGCCAGCACTAAGGGGGCAGCCTACAATGAGCAGTTCTTC.